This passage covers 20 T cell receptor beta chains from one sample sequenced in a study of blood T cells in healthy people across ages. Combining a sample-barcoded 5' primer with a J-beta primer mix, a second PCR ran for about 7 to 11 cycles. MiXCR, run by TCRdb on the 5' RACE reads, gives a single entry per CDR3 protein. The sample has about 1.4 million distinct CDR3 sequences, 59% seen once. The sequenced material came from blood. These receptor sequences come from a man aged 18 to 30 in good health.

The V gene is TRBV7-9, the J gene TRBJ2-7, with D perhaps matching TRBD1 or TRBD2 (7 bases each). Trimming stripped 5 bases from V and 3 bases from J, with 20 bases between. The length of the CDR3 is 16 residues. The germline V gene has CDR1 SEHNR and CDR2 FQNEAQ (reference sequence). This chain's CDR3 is CASSPMTGRADYEQYF. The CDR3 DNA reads TGTGCCAGCAGCCCTATGACAGGGAGGGCCGACTACGAGCAGTACTTC.

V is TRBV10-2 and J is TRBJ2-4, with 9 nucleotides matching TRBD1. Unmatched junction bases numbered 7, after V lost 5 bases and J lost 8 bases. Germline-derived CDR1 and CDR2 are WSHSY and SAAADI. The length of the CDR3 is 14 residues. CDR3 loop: CASSRGQGQDIQYF. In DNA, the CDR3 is TGCGCCAGCAGTCGGGGACAGGGACAAGACATTCAGTACTTC.

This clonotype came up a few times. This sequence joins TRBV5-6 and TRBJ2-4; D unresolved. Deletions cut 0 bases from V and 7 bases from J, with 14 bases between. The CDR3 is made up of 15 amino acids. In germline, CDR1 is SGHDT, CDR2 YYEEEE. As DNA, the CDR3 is TGTGCCAGCAGCTTGGCCTGGGGAAAAGGGAACATTCAGTACTTC. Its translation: CASSLAWGKGNIQYF.

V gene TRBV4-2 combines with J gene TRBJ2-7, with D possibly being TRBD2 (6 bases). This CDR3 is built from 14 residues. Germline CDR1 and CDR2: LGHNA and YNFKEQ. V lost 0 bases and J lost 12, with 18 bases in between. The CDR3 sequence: CASSQETWSTSLYF. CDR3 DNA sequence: TGTGCCAGCAGCCAAGAGACCTGGTCGACTAGTCTGTACTTC.

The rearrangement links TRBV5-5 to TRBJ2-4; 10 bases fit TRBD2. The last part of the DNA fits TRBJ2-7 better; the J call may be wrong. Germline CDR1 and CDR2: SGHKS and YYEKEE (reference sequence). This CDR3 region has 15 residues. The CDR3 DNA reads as TGTGCCAGCAGCTTGGAACTAGCGGGAATCTACGAGCAGTACTTC. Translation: CASSLELAGIYEQYF.

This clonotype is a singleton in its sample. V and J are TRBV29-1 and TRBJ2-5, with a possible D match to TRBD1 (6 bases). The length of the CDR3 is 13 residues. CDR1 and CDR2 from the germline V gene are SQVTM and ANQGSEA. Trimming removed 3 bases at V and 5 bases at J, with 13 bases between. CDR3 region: CSVDDTGMETQYF. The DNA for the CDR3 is TGCAGCGTTGATGATACAGGGATGGAGACCCAGTACTTC.

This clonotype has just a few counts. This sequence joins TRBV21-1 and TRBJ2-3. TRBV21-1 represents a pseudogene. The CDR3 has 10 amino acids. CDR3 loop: CATTTDTQYF. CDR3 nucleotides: TGTGCCACCACCACAGATACGCAGTATTTT.

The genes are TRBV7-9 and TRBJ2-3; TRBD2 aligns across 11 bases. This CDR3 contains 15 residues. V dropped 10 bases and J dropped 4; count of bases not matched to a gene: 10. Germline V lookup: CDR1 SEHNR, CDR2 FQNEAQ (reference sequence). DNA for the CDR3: TGTGCCACGGACTTACTAGCGGGAGTGCCAGATACGCAGTATTTT. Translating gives CATDLLAGVPDTQYF.

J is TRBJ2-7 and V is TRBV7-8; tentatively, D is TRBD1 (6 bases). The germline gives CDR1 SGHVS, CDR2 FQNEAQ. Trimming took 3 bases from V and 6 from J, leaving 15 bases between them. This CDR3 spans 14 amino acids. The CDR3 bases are TGTGCCAGCAGCTTTAGGTCGCAGGGGCGCGAGCAGTACTTC. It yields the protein CASSFRSQGREQYF.

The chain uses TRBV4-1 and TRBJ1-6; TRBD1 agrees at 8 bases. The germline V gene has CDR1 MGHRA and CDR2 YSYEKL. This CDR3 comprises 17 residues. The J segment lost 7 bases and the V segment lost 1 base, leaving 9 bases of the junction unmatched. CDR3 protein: CASSQGRPGQENSPLHF. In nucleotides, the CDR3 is TGCGCCAGCAGCCAAGGCCGACCGGGACAGGAAAATTCACCCCTCCACTTT.

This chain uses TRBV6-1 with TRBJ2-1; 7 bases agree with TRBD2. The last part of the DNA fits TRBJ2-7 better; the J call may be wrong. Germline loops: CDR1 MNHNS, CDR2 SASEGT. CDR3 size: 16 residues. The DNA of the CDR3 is TGTGCCAGCAGGGAGCGGGGCCGTGACTCCTACAATGAGCAGTACTTC. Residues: CASRERGRDSYNEQYF.

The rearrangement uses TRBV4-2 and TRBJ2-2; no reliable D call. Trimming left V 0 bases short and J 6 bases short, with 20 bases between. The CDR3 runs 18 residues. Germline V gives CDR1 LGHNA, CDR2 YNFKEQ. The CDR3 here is CASSQDFSFVATPGELFF. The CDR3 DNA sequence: TGTGCCAGCAGCCAAGATTTCTCGTTCGTGGCCACGCCCGGGGAGCTGTTTTTT.

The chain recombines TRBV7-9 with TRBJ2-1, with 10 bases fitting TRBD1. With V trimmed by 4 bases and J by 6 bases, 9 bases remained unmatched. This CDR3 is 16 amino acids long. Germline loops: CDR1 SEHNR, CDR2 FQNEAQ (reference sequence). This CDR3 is CASSSEGQGTLNEQFF. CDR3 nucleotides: TGTGCCAGCAGCTCCGAGGGACAGGGGACCCTCAATGAGCAGTTCTTC.

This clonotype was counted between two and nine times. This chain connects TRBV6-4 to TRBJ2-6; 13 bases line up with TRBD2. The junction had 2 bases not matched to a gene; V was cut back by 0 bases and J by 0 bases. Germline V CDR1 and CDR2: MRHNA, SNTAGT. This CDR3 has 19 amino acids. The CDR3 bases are TGTGCCAGCAGTGACTCGACTAGCGGGGGGCTCTCTGGGGCCAACGTCCTGACTTTC. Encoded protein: CASSDSTSGGLSGANVLTF.

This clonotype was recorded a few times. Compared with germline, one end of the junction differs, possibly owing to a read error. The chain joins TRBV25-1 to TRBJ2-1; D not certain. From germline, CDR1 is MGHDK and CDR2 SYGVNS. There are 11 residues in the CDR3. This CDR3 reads CASREFHEQFF. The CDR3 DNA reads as TGTGCCAGCAGGGAATTTCATGAGCAGTTCTTC.

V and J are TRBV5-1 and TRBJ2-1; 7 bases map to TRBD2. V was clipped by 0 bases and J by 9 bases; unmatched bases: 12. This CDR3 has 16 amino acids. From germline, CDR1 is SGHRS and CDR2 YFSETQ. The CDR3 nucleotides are TGCGCCAGCAGCTTGGCCGACTGGGCAGGGAGGGGTGAGCAGTTCTTC. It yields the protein CASSLADWAGRGEQFF.

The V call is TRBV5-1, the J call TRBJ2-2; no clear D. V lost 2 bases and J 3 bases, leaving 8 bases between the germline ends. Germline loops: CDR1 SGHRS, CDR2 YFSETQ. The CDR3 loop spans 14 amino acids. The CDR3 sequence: CASSFTDYTGELFF. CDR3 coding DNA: TGCGCCAGCAGCTTTACAGACTACACCGGGGAGCTGTTTTTT.

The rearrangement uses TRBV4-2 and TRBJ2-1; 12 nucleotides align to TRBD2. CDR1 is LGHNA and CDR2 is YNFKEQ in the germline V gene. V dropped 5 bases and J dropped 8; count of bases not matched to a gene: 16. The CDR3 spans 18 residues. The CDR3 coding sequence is TGTGCCAGCAGCACAAGAGGCGCTAGCGGGGGGGCTGTGGATGAGCAGTTCTTC. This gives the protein CASSTRGASGGAVDEQFF.

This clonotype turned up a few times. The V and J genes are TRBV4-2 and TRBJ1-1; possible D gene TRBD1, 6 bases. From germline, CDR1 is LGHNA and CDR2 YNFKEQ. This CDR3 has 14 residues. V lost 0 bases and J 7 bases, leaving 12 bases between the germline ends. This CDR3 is CASSQEDRVGEAFF. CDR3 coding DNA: TGTGCCAGCAGCCAAGAGGACAGAGTGGGTGAAGCTTTCTTT.

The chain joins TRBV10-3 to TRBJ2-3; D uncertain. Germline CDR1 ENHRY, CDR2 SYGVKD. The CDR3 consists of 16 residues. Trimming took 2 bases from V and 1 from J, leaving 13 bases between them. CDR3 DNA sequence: TGTGCCATCAGTGAGGTGGTAGAAATGGGCACAGATACGCAGTATTTT. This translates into CAISEVVEMGTDTQYF.